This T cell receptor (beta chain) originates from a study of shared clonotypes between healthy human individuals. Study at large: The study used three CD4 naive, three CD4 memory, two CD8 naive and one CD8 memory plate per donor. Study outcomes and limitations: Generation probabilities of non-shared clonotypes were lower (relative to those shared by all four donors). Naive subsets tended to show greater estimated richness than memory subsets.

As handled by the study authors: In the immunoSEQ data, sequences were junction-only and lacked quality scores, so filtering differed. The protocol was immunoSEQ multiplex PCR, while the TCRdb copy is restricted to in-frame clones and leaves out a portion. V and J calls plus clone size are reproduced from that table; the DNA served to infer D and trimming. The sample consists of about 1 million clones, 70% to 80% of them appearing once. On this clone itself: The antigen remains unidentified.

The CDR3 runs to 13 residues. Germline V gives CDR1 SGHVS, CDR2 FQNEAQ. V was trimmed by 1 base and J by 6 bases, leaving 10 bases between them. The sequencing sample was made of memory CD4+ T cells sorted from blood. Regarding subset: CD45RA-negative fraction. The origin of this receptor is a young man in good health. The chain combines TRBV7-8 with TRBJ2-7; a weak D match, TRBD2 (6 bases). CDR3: CASSLGTMTEQYF. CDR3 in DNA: TGTGCCAGCAGCTTAGGGACTATGACCGAGCAGTACTTC.